This TCR beta chain was sequenced in a study of cytomegalovirus exposure and HLA in healthy donors. Study-wide results and caveats: TCR beta sequences numbering around 15,000 were associated with HLA alleles at 0.05 false discovery rate in a later analysis. Earlier findings revealed that most TCR beta V segments proved productive either about 90% or about 30% of the time.

Comments on this clone: Antigen unknown.

The PCR had 60 Vbeta and 13 Jbeta primers. How the authors handled the data: A later analysis tallied some 84 million unique TCR beta chains, about 12 million of them shared. Assay: immunoSEQ multiplex PCR; the TCRdb copy retains only in-frame clones and omits some. V, J and clone size were drawn from that table, and D and trimming were deduced from the DNA. The table includes 250,000 to 350,000 clones, roughly 89% detected once. The TCR comes from a woman between 18 and 29 years old in good health and CMV-seronegative. Input material: PBMCs.

As DNA, the CDR3 is TGTGCCAGCAGTTTGCGACTAGCGGGGGCGACCTCCTACAATGAGCAGTTCTTC. Protein: CASSLRLAGATSYNEQFF. This chain joins TRBV28 and TRBJ2-1; 12 bases line up with TRBD2. J was trimmed by 0 bases and V by 3 bases; bases with no gene match: 6. The CDR3 totals 18 residues. Germline CDR1 and CDR2: MDHEN and SYDVKM.